This T cell receptor beta chain was sequenced for a study of blood T cells in healthy people across ages. Whole-study findings and limits: TCR beta diversity per million T cells fell roughly linearly with age. Aged donors had fewer naive CD4+ cells and lower diversity than long-lived donors.

Primers used in a second PCR of about 7 to 11 cycles were a sample-barcoded 5' primer and a J-beta primer mix. A 12-random-nucleotide template-switch adaptor tagged each cDNA molecule. TCRdb redid the calling of the 5' RACE reads with MiXCR, one entry per CDR3 protein. The sample carries approximately 780,000 distinct CDR3 sequences, 25% to 30% recorded once. Around 10 milliliters was the volume of peripheral blood drawn from each donor. The ends were cut back, 5 bases at V and 2 bases at J, with 12 bases in the middle. The CDR3 loop spans 14 amino acids. Germline CDR1 is MNHEY and CDR2 is SMNVEV (reference sequence). In regard to this clonotype: Antigen unknown.

These data are also associated with another study on T cells of mothers and their children.

Sequencing was carried out using blood. This rearrangement joins TRBV27 to TRBJ1-1; D might be TRBD1 (5 bases). The sequence was collected from a boy under 18 in good health. CDR3: CASSHDSYNTEAFF. CDR3 DNA: TGTGCCAGCAGTCATGACAGTTATAACACTGAAGCTTTCTTT.